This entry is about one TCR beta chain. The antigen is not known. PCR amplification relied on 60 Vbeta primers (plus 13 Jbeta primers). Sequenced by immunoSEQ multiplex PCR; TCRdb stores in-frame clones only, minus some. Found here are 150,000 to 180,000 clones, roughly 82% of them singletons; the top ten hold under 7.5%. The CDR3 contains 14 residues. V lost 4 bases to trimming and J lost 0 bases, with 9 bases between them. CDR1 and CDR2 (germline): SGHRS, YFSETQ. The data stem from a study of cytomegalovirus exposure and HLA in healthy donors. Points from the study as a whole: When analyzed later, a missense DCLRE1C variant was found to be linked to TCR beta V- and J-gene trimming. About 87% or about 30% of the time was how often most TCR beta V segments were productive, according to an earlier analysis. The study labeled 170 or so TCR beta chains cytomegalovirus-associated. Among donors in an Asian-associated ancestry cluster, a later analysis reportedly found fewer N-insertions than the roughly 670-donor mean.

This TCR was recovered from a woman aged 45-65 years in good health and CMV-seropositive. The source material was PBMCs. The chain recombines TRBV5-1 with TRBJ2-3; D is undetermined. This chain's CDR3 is CASSLLQSTDTQYF. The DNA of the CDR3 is TGCGCCAGCAGCCTCTTACAGAGCACAGATACGCAGTATTTT.